These 9 T cell receptor beta chains were all obtained from the same sample, sequenced in a study of T cells in Graves' hyperthyroidism and ophthalmopathy. There were TCR beta CDR3 regions amplified from RNA transcripts. The study used the HTBI primer set for a first-round RT-PCR of the TCR CDR3. TCRdb reprocessed the multiplex PCR reads with MiXCR, giving one entry per CDR3 protein. The table records around 400,000 distinct CDR3 sequences, under 15% of them present only once. What was sequenced was blood. The receptors shown here come from a woman aged 18-29 years with Graves' hyperthyroidism.

At least ten counts were recorded for this clonotype. The chain is built from TRBV15 and TRBJ2-1; 7 bases agree with TRBD2. This CDR3 contains 12 residues. CDR1 is LNHNV and CDR2 is YYDKDF in the germline V gene (reference sequence). The ends lost 8 bases at V and 8 bases at J; junction bases unmatched: 6. The CDR3 bases are TGTGCCACCGGGAGGGCTGGCGATGAGCAGTTCTTC. It yields the protein CATGRAGDEQFF.

As regards this clonotype: Since a much larger clone is just one base distant, this may be a read error. The J gene is TRBJ1-4, the V gene TRBV4-3, with D unresolved. The germline gives CDR1 LGHNA, CDR2 YSLEER. V was shortened by 0 bases and J by 4 bases, with 9 bases between the two germline ends. This CDR3 comprises 15 residues. DNA of the CDR3: TGCGCCAGCAGCCAAGAGGCACAGCTTAATGAAAAACTGTTTTTT. It translates to CASSQEAQLNEKLFF.

This clonotype was picked up a small number of times. This clone may be a read error of a much larger clone one base away. V usage is TRBV11-2 and J usage is TRBJ2-5, with 7 bases matching TRBD2. This CDR3 has 17 residues. The germline V gene has CDR1 SGHAT and CDR2 FQNNGV. V shed 3 bases, J shed 4 bases, and the junction held 14 bases outside the gene matches. CDR3 nucleotides: TGTGCCAGCAGCTTGGGATTGGCGGGGGAGCGGGGAGAGACCCAGTACTTC. As protein: CASSLGLAGERGETQYF.

V is TRBV2 and J is TRBJ2-5; 13 bases agree with TRBD2. The CDR3 sequence is 17 residues long. With 6 bases clipped from V and 4 bases from J, the junction kept 11 bases outside the gene matches. Germline V gene sequence: CDR1 SNHLY, CDR2 FYNNEI. This chain's CDR3 is CASRLTSGGAGRETQYF. In nucleotides, the CDR3 is TGTGCCAGCAGGCTCACTAGCGGGGGGGCCGGGAGAGAGACCCAGTACTTC.

At least ten counts were recorded for this clonotype. The chain is built from TRBV28 and TRBJ2-7; D is unclear. V shed 7 bases and J shed 0 bases, with 13 bases lying between them. CDR3 size: 14 residues. Germline V CDR1 and CDR2: MDHEN, SYDVKM. Here the CDR3 reads CASNPATSSYEQYF. CDR3 bases: TGTGCCAGCAATCCCGCGACCAGCTCCTACGAGCAGTACTTC. Looking up the rest from reference TRBV28 and TRBJ2-7 gives the full variable domain: DVKVTQSSRYLVKRTGEKVFLECVQDMDHENMFWYRQDPGLGLRLIYFSYDVKMKEKGDIPEGYSVSREKKERFSLILESASTNQTSMYLCASNPATSSYEQYFGPGTRLTVT.

This clonotype was found a few times. The J gene is TRBJ2-1, the V gene TRBV24-1; 7 positions agree with TRBD2. CDR1 KGHDR and CDR2 SFDVKD come from the germline V gene. The CDR3 extends over 17 amino acids. The V segment lost 4 bases and the J segment 5 bases; nucleotides outside the gene matches: 13. The CDR3 is CATSDRGTRGVDNEQFF. The DNA for the CDR3 is TGTGCCACCAGTGACCGCGGGACTCGGGGGGTTGACAATGAGCAGTTCTTC.

This clonotype occurred many times. The chain is built from TRBV20-1 and TRBJ2-7; D is undetermined. V lost 6 bases and J 3 bases, leaving 21 bases between the germline ends. The V gene's germline CDR1 is DFQATT and CDR2 SNEGSKA (reference sequence). This CDR3 spans 15 amino acids. CDR3 in amino acids: CSAARANPPFYEQYF. In DNA form, the CDR3 reads TGCAGTGCGGCTCGAGCCAATCCCCCTTTCTACGAGCAGTACTTC.

Many counts were recorded for this clonotype. The chain has TRBV20-1 and TRBJ1-1; the match to TRBD1 covers 7 bases. Germline CDR1 reads DFQATT; CDR2 reads SNEGSKA (reference sequence). J gave up 1 base and V 8 bases, and 10 bases lay outside the gene matches. This CDR3 region has 14 residues. The CDR3 spells CSSSPTGRNTEAFF. DNA for the CDR3: TGCAGTAGCAGCCCGACAGGGAGGAACACTGAAGCTTTCTTT.

This clonotype was counted ten times or more. The V call is TRBV9, the J call TRBJ1-5, with a possible D match to TRBD1 (6 bases). Trimming took 2 bases from V and 3 from J, leaving 12 bases between them. CDR3 size: 15 residues. From germline, CDR1 is SGDLS and CDR2 YYNGEE. CDR3 region: CASSVGDNLNQPQHF. The CDR3 DNA is TGTGCCAGCAGCGTGGGGGACAACCTCAATCAGCCCCAGCATTTT.